These T cell receptor beta chains were read from a single sample in a study of vaccination effects on CD4 cells after COVID-19. Their cognate antigens are unknown. TCRdb keeps only in-frame clones here, not all; method: immunoSEQ multiplex PCR. This sample carries about 50,000 clones, 70% to 80% of them seen once, and the ten largest clones take just over 3%. Sample: CD4+ T cells from PBMCs cultured without peptide, taken before COVID-19 vaccination. The receptors were gathered from a human donor who received a COVID-19 vaccine. Each CDR3 is given with its conserved first and last residue. The D gene is left open where the match is weak. Clone size is not always given. Where it is, it says once, few, many or a class for expanded clones.

13 TRBJ1-1 NA NA TRBV29-1 CSVVLELNTEAFF TGCAGCGTTGTTTTGGAATTAAACACTGAAGCTTTCTTT
11 TRBJ2-2 NA NA TRBV29-1 CSGGGTGELFF TGCAGCGGGGGTGGCACCGGGGAGCTGTTTTTT
12 TRBJ1-1 NA NA TRBV6-5 CASSRQNTEAFF TGTGCCAGCAGTCGACAGAACACTGAAGCTTTCTTT
16 TRBJ1-1 NA NA TRBV21-1 CASSNNNTGLNTEAFF TGTGCCAGCAGCAACAATAACACCGGATTGAACACTGAAGCTTTCTTT
16 TRBJ2-1 NA TRBD2 TRBV4-2 CASSSVSGGRYNEQFF TGTGCCAGCAGCTCGGTTAGCGGGGGGAGGTACAATGAGCAGTTCTTC
14 TRBJ2-5 NA TRBD1 TRBV9 CASSSLDRVETQYF TGTGCCAGCAGCTCATTGGACAGGGTAGAGACCCAGTACTTC
15 TRBJ2-2 NA NA TRBV18 CASSRDRPNTGELFF TGTGCCAGCTCGCGGGACCGTCCGAACACCGGGGAGCTGTTTTTT
13 TRBJ2-1 NA NA TRBV24-1 CATSDLSLDEQFF TGTGCCACCAGTGATTTATCGTTAGATGAGCAGTTCTTC
17 TRBJ2-3 NA NA TRBV5-1 CASSSEDFLSGGDTQYF TGCGCCAGCAGCTCCGAAGATTTTTTAAGTGGTGGAGATACGCAGTATTTT
13 TRBJ1-1 NA NA TRBV2 CASRGTGGTEAFF TGTGCCAGCAGAGGAACCGGAGGGACTGAAGCTTTCTTT
13 TRBJ1-1 NA TRBD1 TRBV5-1 CASGQGFDTEAFF TGCGCCAGCGGACAGGGGTTCGACACTGAAGCTTTCTTT
15 TRBJ2-3 NA TRBD2 TRBV4-2 CASSQEGLGADTQYF TGTGCCAGCAGCCAAGAGGGACTAGGGGCAGATACGCAGTATTTT
13 TRBJ2-1 NA NA TRBV19 CASSIRQWNEQFF TGTGCCAGTAGTATAAGACAGTGGAATGAGCAGTTCTTC
13 TRBJ1-1 NA NA TRBV7-3 CASSDRLNTEAFF TGTGCCAGCAGCGACAGATTAAACACTGAAGCTTTCTTT
16 TRBJ1-2 NA TRBD1 TRBV5-5 CASSWVTGGLGYGYTF TGTGCCAGCAGCTGGGTGACAGGGGGCTTAGGCTATGGCTACACCTTC
14 TRBJ1-5 NA NA TRBV10-1 CASSGTVPNQPQHF TGCGCCAGCAGTGGGACAGTTCCAAATCAGCCCCAGCATTTT
14 TRBJ2-5 NA TRBD2 TRBV7-2 CASSSSRGAETQYF TGTGCCAGCAGCTCTTCGCGGGGGGCTGAGACCCAGTACTTC
13 TRBJ2-2 NA NA TRBV7-2 CASSSSSTGELFF TGTGCCAGCAGCTCCAGCAGCACCGGGGAGCTGTTTTTT
14 TRBJ1-4 NA NA TRBV5-1 CASSPSATNEKLFF TGCGCCAGCAGCCCTAGTGCAACTAATGAAAAACTGTTTTTT
16 TRBJ1-3 NA NA TRBV6-2/TRBV6-3 CASSQGTAYAGNTIYF TGTGCCAGCAGCCAGGGGACTGCATATGCTGGAAACACCATATATTTT
14 TRBJ2-1 once TRBD2 TRBV29-1 CSVVGLAGPSEQFF TGCAGCGTTGTGGGGCTAGCGGGGCCGAGTGAGCAGTTCTTC
14 TRBJ2-1 NA NA TRBV28 CASSRTTFYNEQFF TGTGCCAGCAGTAGGACTACCTTCTACAATGAGCAGTTCTTC